This TCR beta chain was captured in a study of T cell responses to AZD1222 COVID-19 vaccine. The V end was cut by 8 bases, the J end by 3 bases, with 5 bases between. CDR3 length: 10 amino acids. From germline, CDR1 is DFQATT and CDR2 SNEGSKA (reference sequence). Here immunoSEQ multiplex PCR was the method, and the copy in TCRdb shows in-frame clones only, minus some. The top ten hold about 4.9% of the sample, which has 80,000 or so clones, just over 90% seen once. The study's findings and limits: Clonal diversity was possibly underestimated; the donors were predominantly white British and more often female.

Concerning this clone itself: Its specificity is not known.

The sequence came from an adult in good health. The specimen was peripheral blood, collected on day 0 of MenACWY control vaccination. V is TRBV20-1 and J is TRBJ1-5; no definite D call. CDR3 DNA sequence: TGCAGTACGCTCAATCAGCCCCAGCATTTT. Encoded protein: CSTLNQPQHF.